The 7 T cell receptor beta chains below were found in one sample sequenced in a study of beta chain features in type 1 diabetes. TCRB transcripts that were expressed got sequenced, as all of the isolated RNA had been reverse transcribed. Clones were sequenced by immunoSEQ multiplex PCR, and TCRdb holds only the in-frame ones, with some missing. This sample yields 140,000 or so clones, of which about 9.4% are seen a single time; under 1.5% belongs to the top ten. The source material was naive CD4+ T cells from blood. The receptors derive from a man aged 18 to 29 in good health.

The V and J genes are TRBV6-5 and TRBJ2-2; no clear D. The CDR3 totals 13 residues. Germline CDR1 reads MNHEY; CDR2 reads SVGAGI. The ends were cut back, 1 base at V and 4 bases at J, with 4 bases in the middle. CDR3 loop: CASSYFSTGELFF. CDR3 nucleotides: TGTGCCAGCAGTTACTTCAGCACCGGGGAGCTGTTTTTT.

This clone was seen only a few times. The rearrangement uses TRBV19 and TRBJ2-7; 10 bases align to TRBD1. V was pared by 5 bases and J by 4 bases, with 8 bases of the junction left unmatched. Germline assignment: CDR1 LNHDA and CDR2 SQIVND (reference sequence). The CDR3 totals 15 residues. The CDR3 region has the DNA TGTGCCAGTAGTCCGGGACAGGGGCGTATATACGAGCAGTACTTC. Translating gives CASSPGQGRIYEQYF.

This clone was seen only a few times. This same CDR3 is encoded by further DNA sequences in the sample. This rearrangement joins TRBV5-6 to TRBJ1-4; TRBD1 matches 9 bases. The ends lost 4 bases at V and 6 bases at J; junction bases unmatched: 4. The CDR3 covers 14 residues. Germline-derived CDR1 and CDR2 are SGHDT and YYEEEE. In DNA form, the CDR3 reads TGTGCCAGCAGCACGGGACAGGGTGATGAAAAACTGTTTTTT. Translating gives CASSTGQGDEKLFF.

This rearrangement joins TRBV7-2 to TRBJ1-2; 7 bases fit TRBD1. Germline loops: CDR1 SGHTA, CDR2 FQGNSA. Losses at the gene ends were 1 base for V and 5 bases for J; bases not matched to a gene: 7. The CDR3 length is 15 residues. Here the CDR3 reads CASSLEGTASYGYTF. In DNA, the CDR3 is TGTGCCAGCAGCTTAGAGGGGACAGCCTCTTATGGCTACACCTTC. Full variable domain (remainder filled in from reference TRBV7-2 and TRBJ1-2): GAGVSQSPSNKVTEKGKDVELRCDPISGHTALYWYRQSLGQGLEFLIYFQGNSAPDKSGLPSDRFSAERTGGSVSTLTIQRTQQEDSAVYLCASSLEGTASYGYTFGSGTRLTVV.

The chain has TRBV7-2 and TRBJ2-3, with 11 bases lining up with TRBD2. The CDR3 has 17 residues. Unmatched junction bases numbered 4, after V lost 0 bases and J lost 2 bases. Germline-derived CDR1 and CDR2 are SGHTA and FQGNSA. The CDR3 nucleotides read TGTGCCAGCAGCTTAGCGCTACTAGCGGGGGTCACAGATACGCAGTATTTT. It is translated as CASSLALLAGVTDTQYF. Full variable domain (rest looked up from reference TRBV7-2 and TRBJ2-3): GAGVSQSPSNKVTEKGKDVELRCDPISGHTALYWYRQSLGQGLEFLIYFQGNSAPDKSGLPSDRFSAERTGGSVSTLTIQRTQQEDSAVYLCASSLALLAGVTDTQYFGPGTRLTVL.

This clone was recorded a few times. The rearrangement uses TRBV6-5 and TRBJ2-5; D ambiguous. This CDR3 comprises 13 residues. V was shortened by 5 bases and J by 3 bases, with 10 bases between the two germline ends. Germline V CDR1 and CDR2: MNHEY, SVGAGI. The CDR3 is CASSGYMEETQYF. Here the CDR3 DNA reads TGTGCCAGCAGTGGTTACATGGAAGAGACCCAGTACTTC.

The chain combines TRBV1 with TRBJ1-2; the table's D call, TRBD1, has no DNA check behind it. TRBV1 counts as a pseudogene. CDR3 length: 14 residues. This chain's CDR3 is CTSSPRQRVDSYTF. The DNA for the CDR3 is TGCACCAGCAGCCCGAGACAGCGAGTCGATAGCTACACCTTC.